This passage covers 25 T cell receptor beta chains from one sample sequenced in a study of T cells in narcolepsy. The repertoire was sequenced with immunoSEQ multiplex PCR; TCRdb's copy has only in-frame clones and lacks some. Of 30,000 to 40,000 clones listed, over 65% are singletons. The source material was memory (CD45RA-) CD4+ T cells from blood. Receptor source: a human donor in good health.

The chain recombines TRBV6-6 with TRBJ2-7; 9 bases agree with TRBD1. The CDR3 totals 15 residues. Looked up from germline, CDR1 is MNHNY and CDR2 is SVGAGI (reference sequence). The V gene end was trimmed by 4 bases and the J gene end by 3 bases; junction bases not matched to a gene: 7. CDR3: CASSSGTGSSYEQYF. The CDR3 nucleotides are TGTGCCAGCAGTTCCGGGACAGGGAGTAGCTACGAGCAGTACTTC.

The chain combines TRBV11-2 with TRBJ2-7, with D unclear. The CDR3 extends over 12 amino acids. Germline V gene lookup returns CDR1 SGHAT and CDR2 FQNNGV. The germline V and J ends were trimmed by 5 bases and 10 bases, with 15 bases remaining between them. For the CDR3, the DNA is TGTGCCAGCAGCCGTGAGTCACACTACCAGTACTTC. It encodes CASSRESHYQYF. Full variable domain (missing parts from reference TRBV11-2 and TRBJ2-7): EAGVAQSPRYKIIEKRQSVAFWCNPISGHATLYWYQQILGQGPKLLIQFQNNGVVDDSQLPKDRFSAERLKGVDSTLKIQPAKLEDSAVYLCASSRESHYQYFGPGTRLTVT.

V usage is TRBV7-2 and J usage is TRBJ2-3, with TRBD2 identical over 8 bases. This CDR3 is built from 14 residues. In germline, CDR1 is SGHTA, CDR2 FQGNSA. The junction had 7 bases not matched to a gene; V was cut back by 5 bases and J by 6 bases. CDR3 amino acids: CASSRPGGRDTQYF. The CDR3 DNA follows: TGTGCCAGCAGCCGACCTGGCGGGAGGGATACGCAGTATTTT.

This clone was detected only once. CDR3 nucleotides: TGTGCCAGCACCCCCGGACCCCAATCCGCAGATACGCAGTATTTT. Its protein is CASTPGPQSADTQYF. This chain links TRBV7-9 with TRBJ2-3; D gene unclear. With 7 bases removed from V and 4 bases from J, the gap between germline ends came to 18 bases. The CDR3 consists of 15 residues. Germline V gene sequence: CDR1 SEHNR, CDR2 FQNEAQ (reference sequence).

This clone was detected only a few times. This chain links TRBV7-8 with TRBJ1-1; the D gene is possibly TRBD1 (6 bases). V gave up 4 bases and J gave up 1 base, with 10 bases separating them. Per the germline V gene, CDR1 is SGHVS and CDR2 is FQNEAQ. The CDR3 is 14 residues long. CDR3 nucleotide sequence: TGTGCCAGCAGCTGGGGACACCAGAACACTGAAGCTTTCTTT. Its protein is CASSWGHQNTEAFF.

The table lists this clone with a few counts. The rearrangement links TRBV28 to TRBJ1-2, with D possibly TRBD1 on 5 matching bases. The V end lost 2 bases, the J end lost 8 bases, and 21 bases lay between the germline ends. The germline gives CDR1 MDHEN, CDR2 SYDVKM. The CDR3 runs 16 residues. In DNA form, the CDR3 reads TGTGCCAGCAGTTTAGGGAGAGACAGAACCTCCTGGGGCTACACCTTC. Protein: CASSLGRDRTSWGYTF.

V usage is TRBV7-8 and J usage is TRBJ2-5, with D unresolved. The CDR3 totals 16 residues. V lost 2 bases to trimming and J lost 4 bases, with 17 bases between them. Germline values: CDR1 SGHVS, CDR2 FQNEAQ. CDR3 amino acids: CASSLNRFTRLETQYF. In DNA form, the CDR3 reads TGTGCCAGCAGCTTAAATCGTTTTACGCGCCTAGAGACCCAGTACTTC.

The CDR3 reads CASSKFSGRDDQPQHF. CDR3 sequence (DNA): TGTGCCAGTAGTAAGTTTTCAGGGAGGGACGATCAGCCCCAGCATTTT. The rearrangement joins TRBV19 to TRBJ1-5, with D tentatively TRBD1 (5 bases). Between the trimmed V and J ends, which lost 4 bases and 5 bases, there was a span of 18 bases. This CDR3 has 16 residues. Germline loops: CDR1 LNHDA, CDR2 SQIVND (reference sequence). Full variable domain (remainder filled in from reference TRBV19 and TRBJ1-5): DGGITQSPKYLFRKEGQNVTLSCEQNLNHDAMYWYRQDPGQGLRLIYYSQIVNDFQKGDIAEGYSVSREKKESFPLTVTSAQKNPTAFYLCASSKFSGRDDQPQHFGDGTRLSIL.

This clone was seen once. The rearrangement links TRBV6-6 to TRBJ1-1; D is uncertain. Trimming shortened V by 2 bases and J by 4 bases, and 14 bases separated the two germline ends. Germline lookup yields CDR1 MNHNY and CDR2 SVGAGI (reference sequence). CDR3 length: 15 residues. The CDR3 sequence: CASSYRRGLGTEAFF. The CDR3 DNA reads TGTGCCAGCAGTTACCGGCGAGGGTTGGGCACTGAAGCTTTCTTT.

This sequence joins TRBV6-1 and TRBJ1-5; D is unclear. The CDR3 contains 13 residues. The germline gives CDR1 MNHNS, CDR2 SASEGT. Trimming shortened V by 3 bases and J by 4 bases, and 7 bases separated the two germline ends. CDR3 nucleotides: TGTGCCAGCAGTGATGAAGTAAATCAGCCCCAGCATTTT. Translating it yields CASSDEVNQPQHF.

This clone was counted once. Distinct nucleotide sequences in the sample also encode this CDR3. The chain combines TRBV14 with TRBJ2-1, with 7 bases fitting TRBD1. In germline, CDR1 is SGHDN, CDR2 FVKESK. With V trimmed by 3 bases and J by 7 bases, 3 bases remained unmatched. The CDR3 loop spans 13 amino acids. The CDR3 here is CASSQVRGNEQFF. In DNA form, the CDR3 reads TGTGCCAGCAGCCAGGTCAGGGGGAATGAGCAGTTCTTC.

This chain joins TRBV6-5 and TRBJ2-7, with D possibly being TRBD1 or TRBD2 (5 bases each). This CDR3 spans 15 amino acids. Germline loops: CDR1 MNHEY, CDR2 SVGAGI. V was shortened by 2 bases and J by 0 bases, with 11 bases between the two germline ends. In DNA, the CDR3 is TGTGCCAGCAGTTACGAGGCAGGGAGCTCCTACGAGCAGTACTTC. Protein: CASSYEAGSSYEQYF.

The genes are TRBV7-2 and TRBJ2-2; D is perhaps TRBD1 or TRBD2 (5 bases each). Trimming shortened V by 1 base and J by 4 bases, and 10 bases separated the two germline ends. The CDR3 consists of 15 residues. CDR1 is SGHTA and CDR2 is FQGNSA in the germline V gene. The CDR3 DNA is TGTGCCAGCAGCTTAGGAGGGACCCTCACCGGGGAGCTGTTTTTT. Encoded protein: CASSLGGTLTGELFF.

This chain joins TRBV29-1 and TRBJ2-7, with D possibly called TRBD1 or TRBD2 (5 bases each). The CDR3 loop spans 15 amino acids. From germline, CDR1 is SQVTM and CDR2 ANQGSEA. V lost 3 bases to trimming and J lost 3 bases, with 18 bases between them. The CDR3 DNA follows: TGCAGCGTTGATCTAGTAGGGGACGATCACTACGAGCAGTACTTC. Its protein product is CSVDLVGDDHYEQYF.

This rearrangement joins TRBV9 to TRBJ2-7, with D perhaps matching TRBD2 (5 bases). Germline-derived CDR1 and CDR2 are SGDLS and YYNGEE. Deletions cut 0 bases from V and 6 bases from J, with 19 bases between. This CDR3 is 16 amino acids long. The DNA for the CDR3 is TGTGCCAGCAGCGTAGCAGTCGGAGCGGTATTTGGCGAGCAGTACTTC. Its protein is CASSVAVGAVFGEQYF.

This clone was seen only once. CDR3 amino acids: CASSNSGSDEQFF. In DNA, the CDR3 is TGTGCCAGCAGCAATTCAGGGTCCGATGAGCAGTTCTTC. V usage is TRBV11-2 and J usage is TRBJ2-1; tentative D call: TRBD1 (5 bases). Per the germline V gene, CDR1 is SGHAT and CDR2 is FQNNGV. CDR3 length: 13 amino acids. The V and J ends lost 5 bases and 8 bases respectively, with 13 bases between them. The complete variable domain, with remaining parts taken from reference TRBV11-2 and TRBJ2-1, reads EAGVAQSPRYKIIEKRQSVAFWCNPISGHATLYWYQQILGQGPKLLIQFQNNGVVDDSQLPKDRFSAERLKGVDSTLKIQPAKLEDSAVYLCASSNSGSDEQFFGPGTRLTVL.

This clone was seen a single time. The chain links TRBV11-2 to TRBJ2-5; no clear D gene. V was shortened by 5 bases and J by 1 base, with 2 bases between the two germline ends. This CDR3 region has 11 residues. Looked up from germline, CDR1 is SGHAT and CDR2 is FQNNGV. CDR3 bases: TGTGCCAGCAGCCTCCAAGAGACCCAGTACTTC. Amino acid sequence: CASSLQETQYF.

The J gene is TRBJ1-1, the V gene TRBV6-5; TRBD1 is a possible D gene (5 bases). This CDR3 contains 15 residues. V was shortened by 4 bases and J by 1 base, with 13 bases between the two germline ends. The germline gives CDR1 MNHEY, CDR2 SVGAGI. The CDR3 nucleotides are TGTGCCAGCAGTTCCCTAGGGACCTGGAACACTGAAGCTTTCTTT. Amino acids: CASSSLGTWNTEAFF.

This clone showed up just once. The genes are TRBV27 and TRBJ2-1; TRBD2 is a possible D gene (6 bases). Germline V CDR1 and CDR2: MNHEY, SMNVEV (reference sequence). V lost 9 bases and J 10 bases, leaving 22 bases between the germline ends. This CDR3 region has 14 residues. The DNA for the CDR3 is TGTGCCAGTTTACCGGAGGGTCCGAGTCTCGAGCAGTTCTTC. Translated: CASLPEGPSLEQFF.

This clone appeared a few times. The chain links TRBV2 to TRBJ1-4; no reliable D call. The CDR3 consists of 12 residues. The V gene lost 0 bases and the J gene lost 7 bases, with 3 bases spanning the gap. Germline loops: CDR1 SNHLY, CDR2 FYNNEI. The CDR3 sequence: CASSEAVEKLFF. In DNA form, the CDR3 reads TGTGCCAGCAGTGAAGCTGTTGAAAAACTGTTTTTT.

This clone was recorded a few times. The chain joins TRBV7-6 to TRBJ2-7; TRBD2 matches at 8 bases. This CDR3 spans 18 amino acids. Germline values: CDR1 SGHVS, CDR2 FNYEAQ. V lost 8 bases and J lost 3; bases outside the gene matches: 21. CDR3 sequence (DNA): TGTGCCAGCTCCCCCGAGACACGTTCCGGGACTAGATTCTACGAGCAGTACTTC. Translation: CASSPETRSGTRFYEQYF.

This chain uses TRBV7-9 with TRBJ2-5; 10 bases match TRBD1. The CDR3 spans 13 residues. Trimming removed 5 bases from V and 5 bases from J; junction bases left unmatched: 2. Looked up from germline, CDR1 is SEHNR and CDR2 is FQNEAQ (reference sequence). CDR3 sequence: CASSDRGRETQYF. The DNA of the CDR3 is TGTGCCAGCAGCGACAGGGGGCGGGAGACCCAGTACTTC.

This clone showed up just a few times. This specimen includes other DNA sequences encoding the same CDR3. The chain joins TRBV7-3 to TRBJ2-5; 7 bases map to TRBD2. The germline CDR1 and CDR2 sequences are SGHTA and FQGTGA. V gave up 1 base and J gave up 5 bases; unmatched junction bases: 1. CDR3 size: 13 residues. The CDR3 region is CASSLRGGETQYF. The DNA of the CDR3 is TGTGCCAGCAGCTTAAGGGGAGGGGAGACCCAGTACTTC.

V and J are TRBV13 and TRBJ2-7, with D perhaps TRBD1 (5 bases). This CDR3 region has 15 residues. Germline V gene data show CDR1 as PRHDT and CDR2 as FYEKMQ (reference sequence). Trimming removed 5 bases from V and 1 base from J, with 15 bases in between. The DNA for the CDR3 is TGTGCCAGCAGCCGTACGGAAGGGGTTTCCTACGAGCAGTACTTC. Its translation is CASSRTEGVSYEQYF.

The chain couples TRBV4-1 to TRBJ1-6; no clear D gene. The CDR3 length is 14 residues. CDR1 is MGHRA and CDR2 is YSYEKL in the germline V gene. V lost 4 bases and J lost 11, with 15 bases in between. In DNA form, the CDR3 reads TGCGCCAGCAGCCGCCTTGAGAGGGTTGCACCCCTCCACTTT. Translation: CASSRLERVAPLHF.